Listed below are T cell receptor beta chains from one sample, sequenced in a study of cytomegalovirus exposure and HLA in healthy donors. TCRdb's copy holds only in-frame clones and misses some; the assay was immunoSEQ multiplex PCR. The sample has about 130,000 clones; approximately 10% are singletons. Sequenced: PBMCs. The source is a woman in her late teens or twenties in good health and CMV-seropositive. The CDR3 runs from the conserved cysteine through the conserved F or W. A D gene is named only where the DNA matches it firmly.

V,J,D,CDR3
TRBV29-1,TRBJ1-1,.,CSVSRVLNTEAFF
TRBV18,TRBJ2-3,TRBD1,CASSGQGKVDTQYF
TRBV5-4,TRBJ1-1,.,CASRPQEQATEAFF
TRBV4-1,TRBJ2-2,.,CASSPRLVGTGELFF
TRBV18,TRBJ2-6,.,CASSPPSWLHGANVLTF
TRBV7-2,TRBJ2-1,.,CASSLGGGLANNEQFF
TRBV2,TRBJ2-7,TRBD2,CASSEQRGDLAGVGEQYF
TRBV28,TRBJ1-6,.,CASSLGQNNSPLHF
TRBV7-8,TRBJ1-1,.,CASSSTAAANTEAFF
TRBV11-2,TRBJ1-1,.,CASSLKGRTLGMNTEAFF
TRBV15,TRBJ2-1,.,CATSRPGGRAEQFF
TRBV13,TRBJ1-3,.,CASSPRRAKLANTIYF
TRBV18,TRBJ2-1,.,CASSPMTLSSYNEQFF
TRBV30,TRBJ1-4,TRBD1,CAWSAPGQINEKLFF
TRBV13,TRBJ1-3,TRBD1,CASSVRQGRISGNTIYF
TRBV23-1,TRBJ1-2,TRBD1,CASKRTGSVGYTF
TRBV6-5,TRBJ2-1,TRBD2,CASSYSIPTSGNQFF
TRBV28,TRBJ2-3,TRBD2,CASSRSGTPTDTQYF
TRBV4-1,TRBJ2-7,.,CASSQVEIGAYEQYF
TRBV5-1,TRBJ2-5,.,CASSSGQETQYF
TRBV2,TRBJ1-5,.,CASTLVEDQPQHF
TRBV4-2,TRBJ2-1,TRBD2,CASSQDQGGSFYNEQFF
TRBV5-1,TRBJ2-7,.,CASSEGADEQYF
TRBV30,TRBJ1-2,.,CAWTRGDYGYTF
TRBV5-8,TRBJ2-5,.,CASSLRADHNLYQETQYF
TRBV13,TRBJ1-2,.,CASSLGQSYGYTF
TRBV4-1,TRBJ1-1,.,CASSQGQNEAFF
TRBV11-3,TRBJ2-7,.,CASSLIFSYEQYF